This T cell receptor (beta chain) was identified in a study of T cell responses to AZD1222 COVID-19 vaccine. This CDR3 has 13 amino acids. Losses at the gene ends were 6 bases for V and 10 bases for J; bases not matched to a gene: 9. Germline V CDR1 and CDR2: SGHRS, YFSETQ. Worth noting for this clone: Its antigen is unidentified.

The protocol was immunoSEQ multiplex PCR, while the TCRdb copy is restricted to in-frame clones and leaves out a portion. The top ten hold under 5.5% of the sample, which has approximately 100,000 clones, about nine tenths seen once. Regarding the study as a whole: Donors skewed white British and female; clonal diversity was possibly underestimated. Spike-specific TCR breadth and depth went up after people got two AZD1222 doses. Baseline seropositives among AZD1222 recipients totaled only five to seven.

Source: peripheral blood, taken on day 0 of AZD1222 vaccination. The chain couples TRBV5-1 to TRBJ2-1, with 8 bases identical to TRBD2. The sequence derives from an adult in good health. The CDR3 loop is CASKKAGVWEQFF. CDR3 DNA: TGCGCCAGCAAGAAAGCGGGGGTGTGGGAGCAGTTCTTC.